The 4 T cell receptor beta chains below all came from one sample that was sequenced in a study of cytomegalovirus exposure and HLA in healthy donors. The PCR had 60 Vbeta and 13 Jbeta primers. Repertoires were generated with immunoSEQ multiplex PCR, while TCRdb's copy carries only in-frame clones and drops some. The data show 90,000 to 130,000 clones, 70% seen once. The specimen was PBMCs. The receptors come from a man aged 25-45 years in good health and CMV-seropositive.

The count of this clone is one. The CDR3 DNA reads as TGTGCCAGCGGGACTAATGGATTCCAAGAGACCCAGTACTTC. Translation gives CASGTNGFQETQYF. The rearrangement uses TRBV2 and TRBJ2-5, with TRBD2 matching 7 bases. V shed 8 bases, J shed 1 base, and the junction held 7 bases outside the gene matches. The CDR3 is 14 residues long. Looked up from germline, CDR1 is SNHLY and CDR2 is FYNNEI.

The gene calls are TRBV5-1 and TRBJ2-2; TRBD2 matches 10 bases. Losses at the gene ends were 2 bases for V and 3 bases for J; bases not matched to a gene: 7. CDR1 SGHRS and CDR2 YFSETQ come from the germline V gene. The CDR3 spans 17 residues. The CDR3: CASSFRAGGPHTGELFF. The CDR3 coding sequence is TGCGCCAGCAGCTTTAGAGCGGGGGGGCCTCACACCGGGGAGCTGTTTTTT.

This chain links TRBV20-1 with TRBJ1-2, with 8 nucleotides matching TRBD1. CDR1 DFQATT and CDR2 SNEGSKA come from the germline V gene (reference sequence). J was trimmed by 8 bases and V by 8 bases; bases with no gene match: 7. The CDR3 contains 11 residues. CDR3 loop: CSTYRGIGYTF. The CDR3, as DNA: TGCAGTACTTACAGGGGGATCGGCTACACCTTC.

This clone was observed a handful of times. The V gene is TRBV27, the J gene TRBJ2-1; TRBD1 aligns across 10 bases. V lost 2 bases and J lost 7; bases outside the gene matches: 11. The CDR3 extends over 17 amino acids. Germline assignment: CDR1 MNHEY and CDR2 SMNVEV (reference sequence). The CDR3 DNA sequence: TGTGCCAGCAGTTTACACGCAGACAGGGGGCGCAATAATGAGCAGTTCTTC. As protein: CASSLHADRGRNNEQFF.